The next 29 T cell receptor beta chains were all read from a single sample in a study of shared clonotypes between healthy human individuals. Generated by immunoSEQ multiplex PCR, the TCRdb table keeps only in-frame clones and is missing some. The sample shows 1.5 million to 2.5 million clones, less than 95% of them seen only once. Cells designated naive CD8 were CD45RO-negative and were positively selected for CCR7, with terminally differentiated effector memory CD45RA+ cells excluded. Sample: naive CD8+ T cells sorted from blood. All receptors derive from a man aged 18 to 35 in good health.

This clone is a singleton in its sample. The rearrangement uses TRBV5-4 and TRBJ1-1; D is undetermined. The CDR3 extends over 13 amino acids. Trimming stripped 4 bases from V and 3 bases from J, with 10 bases between. Per the germline V gene, CDR1 is SGHNT and CDR2 is YYREEE (reference sequence). The chain's CDR3 is CASSADKYTEAFF. For the CDR3, the DNA is TGTGCCAGCAGCGCCGACAAGTACACTGAAGCTTTCTTT.

This clone was seen only once. This chain uses TRBV27 with TRBJ1-5; D is perhaps TRBD1 (6 bases). Trimming stripped 7 bases from V and 3 bases from J, with 19 bases between. This CDR3 has 16 residues. Per the germline V gene, CDR1 is MNHEY and CDR2 is SMNVEV (reference sequence). Here the CDR3 DNA reads TGTGCCAGCACTCCGGGGGCTATGGCGGTCAATCAGCCCCAGCATTTT. Its translation: CASTPGAMAVNQPQHF.

V is TRBV19 and J is TRBJ2-7; possibly TRBD2 for D (6 bases). Deletions cut 3 bases from V and 1 base from J, with 13 bases between. The CDR3 contains 15 residues. The germline V gene has CDR1 LNHDA and CDR2 SQIVND (reference sequence). CDR3 amino acids: CASSIKDGGSYEQYF. CDR3 nucleotides: TGTGCCAGTAGTATCAAGGACGGGGGTTCCTACGAGCAGTACTTC.

A note on this clone: Other DNA sequences within the sample encode an identical CDR3. The chain has TRBV13 and TRBJ2-7; 11 bases align to TRBD1. From germline, CDR1 is PRHDT and CDR2 FYEKMQ (reference sequence). Trimming took 1 base from V and 4 from J; bases not matched to a gene: 3. CDR3 length equals 15 residues. The CDR3 loop reads CASSLVGTGGYEQYF. The CDR3 region has the DNA TGTGCCAGCAGCTTAGTGGGGACAGGGGGGTACGAGCAGTACTTC.

The chain employs TRBV19 and TRBJ2-7, with 7 bases that match TRBD1. The CDR3 runs 15 residues. V shed 5 bases and J 0 bases; nucleotides not matched to a gene: 7. Germline CDR1 LNHDA, CDR2 SQIVND (reference sequence). In DNA, the CDR3 is TGTGCCAGTAGTTTCGGGACAGCCAACTCCTACGAGCAGTACTTC. Translated: CASSFGTANSYEQYF.

This chain uses TRBV19 with TRBJ1-6; TRBD1 matches at 8 bases. The CDR3 spans 15 residues. V lost 3 bases to trimming and J lost 7 bases; unmatched junction nucleotides: 5. Germline CDR1 and CDR2: LNHDA and SQIVND (reference sequence). Written as DNA, the CDR3 is TGTGCCAGTAGTATCGGTGCAGGGGGCAATTCACCCCTCCACTTT. Its protein product is CASSIGAGGNSPLHF.

This clone has a handful of counts. V gene TRBV7-8 combines with J gene TRBJ1-4, with D maybe TRBD1 (5 bases). Germline V gives CDR1 SGHVS, CDR2 FQNEAQ. The CDR3 has 15 amino acids. With 7 bases removed from V and 7 bases from J, the gap between germline ends came to 19 bases. DNA of the CDR3: TGTGCCAGCATCCCGGGGCATCAGGTGGCTGAAAAACTGTTTTTT. Its protein is CASIPGHQVAEKLFF.

The chain carries TRBV12-5 and TRBJ2-3, with TRBD1 matching 9 bases. V shed 4 bases and J 4 bases; nucleotides not matched to a gene: 3. Germline V gene lookup returns CDR1 LGHNT and CDR2 FRNRAP. CDR3 length: 14 residues. The CDR3 sequence: CASGWDRDPDTQYF. CDR3 DNA sequence: TGTGCTAGTGGTTGGGACAGGGACCCAGATACGCAGTATTTT.

This chain links TRBV10-3 with TRBJ1-2, with 7 bases that match TRBD1. The CDR3 is made up of 13 amino acids. CDR1 ENHRY and CDR2 SYGVKD come from the germline V gene. The V segment lost 4 bases and the J segment 3 bases; nucleotides outside the gene matches: 2. The CDR3 reads CAISGGQDYGYTF. CDR3 coding DNA: TGTGCCATCAGTGGTGGACAGGACTATGGCTACACCTTC.

The V call is TRBV29-1, the J call TRBJ2-1; 14 bases are shared with TRBD2. Trimming took 3 bases from V and 9 from J; bases not matched to a gene: 13. The CDR3 covers 17 residues. Germline V gene data show CDR1 as SQVTM and CDR2 as ANQGSEA. The chain's CDR3 is CSVDSDQGLAGVGEQFF. DNA of the CDR3: TGCAGCGTTGATTCGGACCAGGGACTAGCGGGGGTAGGTGAGCAGTTCTTC.

This chain uses TRBV4-1 with TRBJ2-2; 7 nucleotides match TRBD1. V lost 8 bases and J lost 0; bases outside the gene matches: 3. Germline V gene data show CDR1 as MGHRA and CDR2 as YSYEKL. The CDR3 contains 14 residues. In DNA, the CDR3 is TGCGCCAGCGGTGACAGGGCGAACACCGGGGAGCTGTTTTTT. Protein: CASGDRANTGELFF.

The V call is TRBV4-3, the J call TRBJ2-3, with 8 bases matching TRBD2. CDR1 LGHNA and CDR2 YSLEER come from the germline V gene. The CDR3 is 17 residues long. Losses at the gene ends were 0 bases for V and 2 bases for J; bases not matched to a gene: 7. The chain's CDR3 is CASSQDPPSGYTDTQYF. The DNA of the CDR3 is TGCGCCAGCAGCCAAGATCCCCCTAGCGGGTACACAGATACGCAGTATTTT.

As to this clone: The same CDR3 also results from other DNA sequences found in this sample. This chain links TRBV9 with TRBJ1-2, with TRBD1 as a possible D gene (5 bases). CDR3 length: 13 amino acids. The V gene's germline CDR1 is SGDLS and CDR2 YYNGEE. Trimming took 2 bases from V and 4 from J, leaving 9 bases between them. This chain's CDR3 is CASSVGTSYGYTF. CDR3 in DNA: TGTGCCAGCAGCGTCGGGACCTCCTATGGCTACACCTTC.

This clone was observed a single time. The chain links TRBV19 to TRBJ2-3, with D possibly matching TRBD2 (6 bases). Germline lookup yields CDR1 LNHDA and CDR2 SQIVND (reference sequence). The V end was cut by 7 bases, the J end by 4 bases, with 18 bases between. The CDR3 sequence is 15 residues long. CDR3 amino acids: CASTRGGVLSDTQYF. The CDR3 DNA sequence: TGTGCCAGTACCCGAGGAGGGGTTCTATCAGATACGCAGTATTTT. Combining the CDR3 with reference TRBV19 and TRBJ2-3 gives the whole variable domain DGGITQSPKYLFRKEGQNVTLSCEQNLNHDAMYWYRQDPGQGLRLIYYSQIVNDFQKGDIAEGYSVSREKKESFPLTVTSAQKNPTAFYLCASTRGGVLSDTQYFGPGTRLTVL.

The rearrangement uses TRBV10-1 and TRBJ2-3, with TRBD2 matching 8 bases. Trimming removed 6 bases from V and 4 bases from J; junction bases left unmatched: 15. Germline V CDR1 and CDR2: WNHNN, SYGVQD (reference sequence). The CDR3 has 17 residues. CDR3 in amino acids: CASRPPPGLGGSDTQYF. CDR3 bases: TGCGCCAGCAGGCCTCCCCCGGGACTAGGGGGTTCAGATACGCAGTATTTT.

Points on this clone: Additional DNA sequences in this sample encode the identical CDR3. The chain couples TRBV6-5 to TRBJ2-7, with D uncertain. The V and J ends lost 6 bases and 0 bases respectively, with 15 bases between them. Germline V gene lookup returns CDR1 MNHEY and CDR2 SVGAGI. The CDR3 loop spans 15 amino acids. This chain's CDR3 is CASSYYGSSSYEQYF. The CDR3 bases are TGTGCCAGCAGCTATTACGGCTCTAGCTCCTACGAGCAGTACTTC.

The J gene is TRBJ1-1, the V gene TRBV27; weak D call: TRBD1 (6 bases). Trimming stripped 2 bases from V and 6 bases from J, with 19 bases between. The germline CDR1 and CDR2 sequences are MNHEY and SMNVEV (reference sequence). The CDR3 consists of 16 residues. The CDR3 sequence is CASSLNPRGARSEAFF. The CDR3 DNA reads TGTGCCAGCAGTTTAAACCCCCGGGGGGCTAGGTCTGAAGCTTTCTTT.

The rearrangement uses TRBV15 and TRBJ1-4; the match to TRBD1 covers 10 bases. Germline values: CDR1 LNHNV, CDR2 YYDKDF (reference sequence). The CDR3 is 14 amino acids. Trimming at V came to 3 bases and at J to 8 bases, leaving 3 bases not matched to a gene. The CDR3: CATSSGQGGEKLFF. The CDR3 region has the DNA TGTGCCACCAGCAGCGGACAGGGGGGCGAAAAACTGTTTTTT.

V and J are TRBV10-3 and TRBJ2-2, with 11 bases matching TRBD2. CDR3 size: 15 residues. Trimming took 5 bases from V and 4 from J; bases not matched to a gene: 3. CDR1 and CDR2 (germline): ENHRY, SYGVKD. The CDR3 sequence is CAISPSGGSTGELFF. In DNA, the CDR3 is TGTGCCATCAGTCCTAGCGGGGGGTCCACCGGGGAGCTGTTTTTT.

The chain has TRBV2 and TRBJ2-6; 9 bases fit TRBD1. Germline loops: CDR1 SNHLY, CDR2 FYNNEI. CDR3 length: 17 residues. Losses at the gene ends were 3 bases for V and 2 bases for J; bases not matched to a gene: 5. The CDR3 region is CASSDPTGGPGANVLTF. As DNA, the CDR3 is TGTGCCAGCAGTGACCCAACAGGGGGCCCTGGGGCCAACGTCCTGACTTTC.

The chain has TRBV11-2 and TRBJ2-3; D call uncertain. The CDR3 totals 14 residues. Germline lookup yields CDR1 SGHAT and CDR2 FQNNGV. V lost 1 base, J lost 2 bases, and 7 bases lay in between. The CDR3 DNA sequence: TGTGCCAGCAGCTTAGTGGCGGTCACAGATACGCAGTATTTT. Its protein product is CASSLVAVTDTQYF.

The V and J genes are TRBV7-9 and TRBJ1-5; D is unresolved. Deletions cut 4 bases from V and 7 bases from J, with 8 bases between. Germline assignment: CDR1 SEHNR and CDR2 FQNEAQ (reference sequence). CDR3 length: 12 amino acids. In DNA form, the CDR3 reads TGTGCCAGCAGCTACGGGCTCCAGCCCCAGCATTTT. It is translated as CASSYGLQPQHF.

In this sample, this clone turned up a few times. The V call is TRBV10-2, the J call TRBJ1-6; D is unresolved. This CDR3 is 13 amino acids long. Germline CDR1 and CDR2: WSHSY and SAAADI. The germline V and J ends were trimmed by 0 bases and 14 bases, with 11 bases remaining between them. The CDR3 DNA reads TGCGCCAGCAGTGAGTCACAGTTTGGGACCCTCCACTTT. It specifies CASSESQFGTLHF.

V and J are TRBV7-6 and TRBJ2-7, with a tentative D call TRBD2 (6 bases). CDR3 size: 15 residues. V shed 5 bases and J shed 2 bases, with 16 bases lying between them. The V gene's germline CDR1 is SGHVS and CDR2 FNYEAQ. CDR3 nucleotide sequence: TGTGCCAGCAGCGCGGGGTTTGTCGAGACCTACGAGCAGTACTTC. Amino acids: CASSAGFVETYEQYF. The variable domain in full, completed from reference TRBV7-6 and TRBJ2-7, reads GAGVSQSPRYKVTKRGQDVALRCDPISGHVSLYWYRQALGQGPEFLTYFNYEAQQDKSGLPNDRFSAERPEGSISTLTIQRTEQRDSAMYRCASSAGFVETYEQYFGPGTRLTVT.

In its sample, this clone was seen once. The chain carries TRBV6-5 and TRBJ2-3; TRBD2 is a possible D gene (6 bases). The germline gives CDR1 MNHEY, CDR2 SVGAGI. The CDR3 spans 15 residues. Deletions cut 2 bases from V and 0 bases from J, with 9 bases between. The chain's CDR3 is CASSYAGISTDTQYF. CDR3 nucleotides: TGTGCCAGCAGTTACGCGGGAATCAGCACAGATACGCAGTATTTT.

This clone appeared a single time. The V call is TRBV9, the J call TRBJ2-7; TRBD1 matches at 9 bases. Germline V gene lookup returns CDR1 SGDLS and CDR2 YYNGEE. Losses at the gene ends were 0 bases for V and 3 bases for J; bases not matched to a gene: 7. The CDR3 length is 16 residues. The CDR3 DNA reads TGTGCCAGCAGCGTAGGGACAGGGGATGGTTTCTACGAGCAGTACTTC. The encoded protein is CASSVGTGDGFYEQYF.

The chain recombines TRBV6-6 with TRBJ2-7, with TRBD2 as a possible D gene (6 bases). The CDR3 runs 14 residues. Germline loops: CDR1 MNHNY, CDR2 SVGAGI (reference sequence). Deletions cut 7 bases from V and 5 bases from J, with 18 bases between. The chain's CDR3 is CASTQIGPGDEQYF. In nucleotides, the CDR3 is TGTGCCAGCACCCAAATTGGGCCGGGGGACGAGCAGTACTTC.

The CDR3, as DNA: TGTGCCAGCAGCTTAGTACAGGATACCTACGAGCAGTACTTC. Translated, it gives CASSLVQDTYEQYF. The V call is TRBV7-9, the J call TRBJ2-7; D may be TRBD1 (5 bases). Germline CDR1 is SEHNR and CDR2 is FQNEAQ (reference sequence). Trimming left V 1 base short and J 2 bases short, with 9 bases between. CDR3 length: 14 residues.

The rearrangement uses TRBV4-1 and TRBJ2-3; 8 bases are a match to TRBD2. Germline loops: CDR1 MGHRA, CDR2 YSYEKL. V shed 5 bases, J shed 2 bases, and the junction held 9 bases outside the gene matches. This CDR3 spans 16 amino acids. The CDR3 reads CASSYGGAGLTDTQYF. The CDR3 DNA reads as TGCGCCAGCAGCTACGGGGGGGCTGGTCTCACAGATACGCAGTATTTT.